The 10 T cell receptor beta chains below were found in one sample sequenced in a study of T cell responses to AZD1222 COVID-19 vaccine. Using immunoSEQ multiplex PCR, the repertoire was profiled, and TCRdb retains in-frame clones only, with some absent. Of approximately 110,000 clones detected, about nine tenths appear once; the ten largest clones hold less than 6%. Source: peripheral blood, taken on day 0 of AZD1222 vaccination. These TCRs come from an adult in good health.

V usage is TRBV2 and J usage is TRBJ1-6; possibly TRBD1 for D (6 bases). The CDR3 spans 14 residues. Germline CDR1 reads SNHLY; CDR2 reads FYNNEI. Trimming stripped 6 bases from V and 5 bases from J, with 11 bases between. CDR3 in amino acids: CASRGDTDNSPLHF. CDR3 DNA: TGTGCCAGCAGGGGGGACACCGATAATTCACCCCTCCACTTT.

This clone has more than one count but fewer than ten. The chain uses TRBV5-4 and TRBJ1-2; the match to TRBD1 covers 9 bases. Per germline, CDR1 SGHNT and CDR2 YYREEE (reference sequence). V lost 4 bases to trimming and J lost 7 bases; unmatched junction nucleotides: 5. CDR3 size: 13 residues. CDR3 nucleotides: TGTGCCAGCAGCCCGGACAGGGGTGTTGGCTACACCTTC. It specifies CASSPDRGVGYTF.

Only one count was recorded for this clone. The genes are TRBV7-2 and TRBJ2-5, with D perhaps being TRBD1 or TRBD2 (5 bases each). The CDR3 has 15 residues. Germline CDR1 and CDR2: SGHTA and FQGNSA. V was trimmed by 5 bases and J by 6 bases, leaving 19 bases between them. DNA of the CDR3: TGTGCCAGCAGCCGGGGACGCGGTGCGGGTCAGACCCAGTACTTC. The encoded protein is CASSRGRGAGQTQYF.

The chain employs TRBV7-8 and TRBJ1-5; D possibly corresponds to TRBD1 (5 bases). The CDR3 sequence is 18 residues long. The germline V gene encodes CDR1 SGHVS and CDR2 FQNEAQ. The V end was cut by 1 base, the J end by 5 bases, with 21 bases between. CDR3 residues: CASSLEYGASSGHQPQHF. CDR3 in DNA: TGTGCCAGCAGCTTAGAGTACGGGGCCAGTAGCGGCCATCAGCCCCAGCATTTT.

The rearrangement joins TRBV19 to TRBJ2-2, with 7 bases fitting TRBD2. The trim removed 8 bases at V and 0 bases at J, leaving 6 bases unmatched. The CDR3 totals 15 residues. In germline, CDR1 is LNHDA, CDR2 SQIVND (reference sequence). The CDR3 region is CASRRAGANTGELFF. CDR3 DNA: TGTGCCAGTCGCCGTGCGGGGGCGAACACCGGGGAGCTGTTTTTT. Looking up the rest from reference TRBV19 and TRBJ2-2 gives the full variable domain: DGGITQSPKYLFRKEGQNVTLSCEQNLNHDAMYWYRQDPGQGLRLIYYSQIVNDFQKGDIAEGYSVSREKKESFPLTVTSAQKNPTAFYLCASRRAGANTGELFFGEGSRLTVL.

The rearrangement links TRBV27 to TRBJ2-1; D is uncertain. V was pared by 6 bases and J by 4 bases, with 22 bases between. Germline CDR1 and CDR2: MNHEY and SMNVEV (reference sequence). The CDR3 length is 17 residues. The CDR3 here is CASRSTDPPTRYNEQFF. In DNA form, the CDR3 reads TGTGCCAGCAGATCCACGGACCCTCCAACCCGGTACAATGAGCAGTTCTTC.

V gene TRBV7-8 combines with J gene TRBJ1-3; D call uncertain. This CDR3 contains 15 residues. Trimming left V 4 bases short and J 4 bases short, with 14 bases between. Germline assignment: CDR1 SGHVS and CDR2 FQNEAQ. CDR3 loop: CASSSGYSKGNTIYF. The CDR3 coding sequence is TGTGCCAGCAGCTCGGGATACTCCAAGGGAAACACCATATATTTT.

This clone turned up a few times. V and J are TRBV10-2 and TRBJ2-3, with D perhaps being TRBD1 or TRBD2 (6 bases each). The CDR3 extends over 17 amino acids. V shed 0 bases and J shed 1 base, with 14 bases lying between them. From germline, CDR1 is WSHSY and CDR2 SAAADI. The CDR3 spells CASSESRGAQGTDTQYF. In DNA form, the CDR3 reads TGCGCCAGCAGTGAGTCGAGGGGGGCTCAGGGCACAGATACGCAGTATTTT.

This clone has only one observation. The chain employs TRBV11-2 and TRBJ1-1; D is ambiguous. Germline loops: CDR1 SGHAT, CDR2 FQNNGV. V lost 5 bases and J lost 1, with 11 bases in between. The CDR3 sequence is 14 residues long. In DNA form, the CDR3 reads TGTGCCAGCAGCGCAGCGCGAGGGAACACTGAAGCTTTCTTT. This sequence encodes CASSAARGNTEAFF.

The V and J genes are TRBV14 and TRBJ1-1; D gene uncertain. The CDR3 is 13 amino acids. Germline V gene lookup returns CDR1 SGHDN and CDR2 FVKESK. V lost 5 bases and J 5 bases, leaving 12 bases between the germline ends. The CDR3 loop is CASSWAFETEAFF. The DNA for the CDR3 is TGTGCCAGCAGCTGGGCCTTTGAGACTGAAGCTTTCTTT.